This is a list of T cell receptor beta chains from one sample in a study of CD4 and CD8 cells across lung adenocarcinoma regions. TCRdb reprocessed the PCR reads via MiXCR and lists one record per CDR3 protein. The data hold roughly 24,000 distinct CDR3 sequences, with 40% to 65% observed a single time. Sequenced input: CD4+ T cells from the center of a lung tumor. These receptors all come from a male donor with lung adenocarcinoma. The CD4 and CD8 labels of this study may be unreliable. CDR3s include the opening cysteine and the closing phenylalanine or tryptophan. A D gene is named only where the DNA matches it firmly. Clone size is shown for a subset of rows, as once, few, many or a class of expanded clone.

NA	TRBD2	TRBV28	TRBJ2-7	CASSLIRWATSGREYEQYF	TGTGCCAGCAGTTTAATCCGGTGGGCGACTAGCGGTAGGGAGTACGAGCAGTACTTC
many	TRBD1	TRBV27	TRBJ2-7	CASSFLGVRGEQYF	TGTGCCAGCAGTTTCTTGGGGGTCAGGGGGGAGCAGTACTTC
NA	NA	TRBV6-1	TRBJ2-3	CASLMRSSTDTQYF	TGTGCCAGCTTGATGAGGAGTTCAACAGATACGCAGTATTTT
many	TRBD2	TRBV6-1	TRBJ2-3	CASRRTSGTADTQYF	TGTGCCAGCAGAAGGACTAGCGGGACTGCAGATACGCAGTATTTT
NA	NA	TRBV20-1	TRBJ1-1	CSARRGRLNTEAFF	TGCAGTGCTAGACGGGGCAGACTGAACACTGAAGCTTTCTTT
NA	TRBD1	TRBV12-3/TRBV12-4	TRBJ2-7	CASSLDLAGGVEQYF	TGTGCCAGCAGTTTAGATTTGGCAGGGGGCGTTGAGCAGTACTTC
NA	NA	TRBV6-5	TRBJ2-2	CASRLQSGMPGDLFF	TGTGCCAGCAGACTCCAGTCCGGTATGCCCGGGGACCTGTTTTTC
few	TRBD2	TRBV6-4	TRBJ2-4	CASSDGSGSADIQYF	TGTGCCAGCAGTGACGGGAGCGGGAGTGCAGACATTCAGTACTTC
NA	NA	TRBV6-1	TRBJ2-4	CASSDMASGRDIQYF	TGTGCCAGCAGTGACATGGCCAGTGGCAGAGACATTCAGTACTTC
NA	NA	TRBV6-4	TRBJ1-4	CASMGRSYEKLFF	TGTGCCAGTATGGGCCGCAGTTATGAAAAACTGTTTTTT
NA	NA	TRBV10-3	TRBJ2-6	CAALEAAAQYF	TGTGCCGCCTTGGAGGCAGCTGCGCAGTATTTC
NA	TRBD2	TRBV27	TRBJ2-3	CASSPGRLASGKDTQYF	TGTGCCAGCAGTCCTGGCCGACTAGCTTCTGGGAAAGATACTCAGTATTTC
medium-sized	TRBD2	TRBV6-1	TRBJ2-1	CASRGLGEQFF	TGTGCCAGCAGGGGACTAGGTGAGCAGTTCTTC
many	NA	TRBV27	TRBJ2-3	CASSLSSDTQYF	TGTGCCAGCAGTTTATCATCAGATACGCAGTATTTT
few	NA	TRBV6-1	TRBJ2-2	CASRLQAVSPGAQFF	TGTGCCAGCAGACTCCAGGCTGTGAGCCCCGGGGCGCAGTTTTTT
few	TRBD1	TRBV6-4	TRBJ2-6	CASSLTGGSGANVLYF	TGTGCCAGCAGTCTTACAGGGGGGTCTGGGGCCAACGTCCTGTACTTC
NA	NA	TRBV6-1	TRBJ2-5	CASKGPCHEETQYF	TGTGCCAGCAAAGGACCTTGTCACGAGGAGACCCAGTACTTT
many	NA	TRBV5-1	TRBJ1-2	CASSLWTEGIYGYTF	TGCGCCAGCAGCTTGTGGACCGAGGGCATCTATGGCTACACCTTC
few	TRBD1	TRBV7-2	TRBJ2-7	CASSRQGTASYEQYF	TGTGCCAGCAGCCGACAGGGGACTGCATCCTACGAGCAGTACTTC
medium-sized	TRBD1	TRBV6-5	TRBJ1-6	CASSYAGRDRGNSPLHF	TGTGCCAGCAGTTACGCAGGTCGGGACAGGGGCAATTCACCCCTCCACTTT
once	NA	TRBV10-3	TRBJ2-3	CAGGHGGGDPETQYF	TGTGCCGGGGGGCACGGGGGCGGGGACCCAGAGACCCAGTATTTT
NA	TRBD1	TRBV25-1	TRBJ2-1	CASSALDRGGGGEQFF	TGTGCCAGCAGTGCGTTAGACAGGGGGGGCGGCGGTGAGCAGTTTTTC
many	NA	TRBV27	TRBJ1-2	CASSLSSPTYGYTF	TGTGCCAGCAGTCTTAGTAGCCCCACCTATGGCTACACCTTC
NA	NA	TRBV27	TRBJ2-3	CASTLAGTSKNMQYF	TGTGCCAGCACACTGGCGGGAACTTCCAAAAACATGCAGTATTTC
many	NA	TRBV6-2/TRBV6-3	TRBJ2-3	CASRLNSEWEETDTQYF	TGTGCCAGCAGGCTAAACTCCGAATGGGAGGAAACAGATACGCAGTATTTT
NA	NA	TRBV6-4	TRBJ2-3	CASRDSGLSATDTQYF	TGTGCCAGCCGTGACTCGGGGCTTAGCGCGACAGACACGCAGTATTTC
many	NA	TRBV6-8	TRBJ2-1	CASSYSVGRELMDEQFF	TGTGCCAGCAGTTACTCGGTTGGACGGGAGTTGATGGATGAGCAGTTCTTC
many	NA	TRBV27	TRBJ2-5	CASSLFYGMQETQYF	TGTGCCAGCAGTTTATTCTACGGGATGCAGGAGACCCAGTACTTC
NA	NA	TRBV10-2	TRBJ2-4	CARGESEKNTQYF	TGCGCCAGGGGTGAGAGCGAAAAAAACACCCAGTACTTT
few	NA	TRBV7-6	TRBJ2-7	CASSLGFFTHNEQYF	TGTGCCAGCAGCCTGGGATTCTTTACACACAATGAGCAGTACTTC
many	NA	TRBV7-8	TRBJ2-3	CASSLALISGDTQYF	TGTGCCAGCAGCTTAGCCTTGATCTCCGGAGATACGCAGTATTTT
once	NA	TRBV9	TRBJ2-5	CASSEGLGRETQYF	TGTGCCAGCAGCGAGGGCTTGGGGCGAGAGACCCAGTACTTC
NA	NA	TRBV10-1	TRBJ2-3	CATSGGGAVDTQYF	TGCGCCACCTCCGGGGGCGGGGCGGTAGATACCCAGTACTTT
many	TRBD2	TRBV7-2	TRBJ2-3	CASSALAGVADTQYF	TGTGCCAGCAGCGCACTAGCGGGAGTGGCAGATACGCAGTATTTT
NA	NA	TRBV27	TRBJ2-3	CAAGTGGQYTDTQYF	TGTGCCGCGGGGACCGGGGGCCAATACACAGATACGCAGTACTTT
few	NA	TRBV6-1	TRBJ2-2	CASRLQAVITGALFF	TGTGCCAGCAGACTCCAGGCCGTAATTACCGGGGCGCTGTTTTTT
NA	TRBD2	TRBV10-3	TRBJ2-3	CAVSVRGATNMQYF	TGTGCCGTCTCGGTGCGGGGGGCCACAAACATGCAGTATTTT
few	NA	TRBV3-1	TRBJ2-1	CASSQNSGTYNEQFF	TGTGCCAGCAGCCAAAATAGCGGCACCTACAATGAGCAGTTCTTC
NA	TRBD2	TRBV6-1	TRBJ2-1	CASKEVGGSEQFF	TGTGCCAGCAAGGAGGTCGGGGGGTCTGAGCAGTTCTTC
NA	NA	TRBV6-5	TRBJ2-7	CASSLAPPSYNMQYF	TGTGCCAGCAGCTTAGCGCCGCCCTCCTACAATATGCAGTACTTC
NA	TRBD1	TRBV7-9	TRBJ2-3	CASSFGAVTGGAKGTQYF	TGTGCCAGCAGCTTTGGGGCCGTGACAGGGGGCGCGAAAGGTACGCAGTATTTT
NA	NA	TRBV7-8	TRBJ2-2	CASSLVQGPTGELFF	TGTGCCAGCAGCTTAGTGCAGGGGCCCACCGGGGAGCTGTTTTTT
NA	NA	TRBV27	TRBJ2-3	CASSAGRVGRGKETQYF	TGTGCCAGCAGTGCGGGGCGCGTAGGCCGTGGGAAAGAGACGCAGTATTTT
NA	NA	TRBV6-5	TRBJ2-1	CASSFFARVGDEQSF	TGTGCCAGCAGTTTCTTCGCGCGGGTCGGCGATGAGCAGTCCTTC
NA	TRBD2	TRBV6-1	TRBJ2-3	CASSSGGRGTDTQYF	TGTGCCAGCAGCTCGGGGGGGAGAGGCACAGATACGCAGTATTTT
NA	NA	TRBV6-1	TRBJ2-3	CARGLQAVSPEAQYF	TGTGCCAGGGGACTCCAGGCCGTGAGCCCAGAGGCGCAGTATTTT
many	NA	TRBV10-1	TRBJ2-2	CASSESSGRNTGELFF	TGCGCCAGCAGTGAGTCATCGGGACGAAACACCGGGGAGCTGTTTTTT
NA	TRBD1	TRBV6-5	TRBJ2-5	CASSYRDRQETQYF	TGTGCCAGCAGTTACCGGGACAGGCAAGAGACCCAGTACTTC
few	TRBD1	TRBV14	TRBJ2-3	CASSQWTGVDTQYF	TGTGCCAGCAGCCAATGGACAGGGGTCGATACGCAGTATTTT
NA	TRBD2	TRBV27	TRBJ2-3	CASSLAGVPNTQYF	TGTGCCAGCAGTCTAGCGGGAGTCCCAAATACGCAGTATTTC
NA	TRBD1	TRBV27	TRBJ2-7	CASSRGQGQTYEQYF	TGTGCCAGCAGTCGGGGACAGGGACAAACCTACGAGCAGTACTTC
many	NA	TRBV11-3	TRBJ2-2	CASRENTGELFF	TGTGCCTCGAGGGAGAACACCGGGGAGCTGTTTTTT
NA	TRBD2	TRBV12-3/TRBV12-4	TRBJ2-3	CGGGLGGSDPDTQYF	TGTGGCGGGGGGCTTGGGGGGAGTGACCCAGATACCCAGTATTTT
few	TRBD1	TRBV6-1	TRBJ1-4	CASSLGQGGEKLFF	TGTGCCAGCAGTCTGGGACAGGGCGGTGAAAAACTGTTTTTT